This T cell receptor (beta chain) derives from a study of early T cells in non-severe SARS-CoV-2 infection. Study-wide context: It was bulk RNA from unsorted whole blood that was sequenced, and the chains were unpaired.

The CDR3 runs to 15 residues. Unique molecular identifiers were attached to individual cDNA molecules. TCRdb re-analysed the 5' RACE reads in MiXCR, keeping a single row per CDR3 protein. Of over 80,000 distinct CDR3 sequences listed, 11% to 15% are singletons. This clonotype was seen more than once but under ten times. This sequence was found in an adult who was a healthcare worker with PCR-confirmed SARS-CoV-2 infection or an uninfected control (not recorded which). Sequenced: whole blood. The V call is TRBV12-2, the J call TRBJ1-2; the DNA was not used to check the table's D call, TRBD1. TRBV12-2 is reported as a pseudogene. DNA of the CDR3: TGTGCAAGTCGCTTCTCCCGGGACAGACTCTATGGCTACACCTTC. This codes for CASRFSRDRLYGYTF.